The clone carrying this TCR beta chain was picked up many times. TCRdb independently ran MiXCR on the 5' RACE reads; one entry per CDR3 protein. The data hold about 220,000 distinct CDR3 sequences, with 3% to 3.5% observed a single time. This specimen comes from a study of T cells after yellow fever vaccination. The CDR3 covers 16 residues. Germline loops: CDR1 SGHRS, CDR2 YFSETQ. Trimming shortened V by 0 bases and J by 2 bases, and 13 bases separated the two germline ends. This rearrangement joins TRBV5-1 to TRBJ2-3, with D possibly being TRBD1 (6 bases). The TCR was taken from a man between 18 and 29 years old who received the YFV17D yellow fever vaccine. This material consisted of CD4+ T cells sorted from PBMCs, taken 10 days after the yellow fever booster vaccination. The CDR3 here is CASSLVQGYYTDTQYF. Here the CDR3 DNA reads TGCGCCAGCAGCTTGGTTCAGGGGTACTACACAGATACGCAGTATTTT.